This entry lists 27 T cell receptor beta chains sequenced from one sample in a study of cytomegalovirus exposure and HLA in healthy donors. With 60 Vbeta and 13 Jbeta primers, the PCR was carried out. The repertoire was sequenced with immunoSEQ multiplex PCR; TCRdb's copy has only in-frame clones and lacks some. The sample shows approximately 190,000 clones, around 84% of them seen only once. Sequenced: PBMCs. These receptors were collected from a man aged 35-49 years in good health and CMV-seropositive.

The DNA of the CDR3 is TGTGCCAGCAGTTCAGGGTTGACCACTGAAGCTTTCTTT. Translated, it gives CASSSGLTTEAFF. The rearrangement joins TRBV2 to TRBJ1-1, with D maybe TRBD1 (5 bases). V was pared by 5 bases and J by 4 bases, with 11 bases between. Per germline, CDR1 SNHLY and CDR2 FYNNEI. The CDR3 loop spans 13 amino acids.

J is TRBJ2-2 and V is TRBV7-9; D possibly corresponds to TRBD2 (5 bases). V lost 5 bases, J lost 4 bases, and 20 bases lay in between. Germline V lookup: CDR1 SEHNR, CDR2 FQNEAQ (reference sequence). CDR3 size: 17 residues. The CDR3 sequence: CASSLVASPSGTGELFF. For the CDR3, the DNA is TGTGCCAGCAGCCTCGTGGCTAGCCCCTCTGGCACCGGGGAGCTGTTTTTT.

The rearrangement uses TRBV7-8 and TRBJ1-1; 7 nucleotides match TRBD1. Germline V gives CDR1 SGHVS, CDR2 FQNEAQ. The CDR3 is made up of 14 amino acids. Trimming cost V 2 bases and J 4 bases; bases outside gene matches: 4. CDR3 DNA sequence: TGTGCCAGCAGCTTAACGACAGGGTCCACTGAAGCTTTCTTT. This codes for CASSLTTGSTEAFF.

CDR3 in amino acids: CASSPHTYEQYF. The CDR3, as DNA: TGTGCCAGCTCACCACACACCTACGAGCAGTACTTC. The chain employs TRBV18 and TRBJ2-7; D is undetermined. The V end was cut by 1 base, the J end by 2 bases, with 3 bases between. CDR3 length: 12 residues. Germline V gives CDR1 KGHSH, CDR2 LQKENI.

In its sample, this clone was seen a few times. The chain is built from TRBV5-6 and TRBJ2-1; a possible D gene is TRBD2 (6 bases). The CDR3 is 17 residues long. The V end lost 1 base, the J end lost 1 base, and 15 bases lay between the germline ends. In germline, CDR1 is SGHDT, CDR2 YYEEEE. The CDR3 DNA reads as TGTGCCAGCAGCTTGTGGCGACTAGTTTGGTCCTACAATGAGCAGTTCTTC. It yields the protein CASSLWRLVWSYNEQFF.

This clone was found once. This chain uses TRBV7-6 with TRBJ2-1, with 9 nucleotides matching TRBD1. CDR3 length: 18 residues. The V gene end was trimmed by 2 bases and the J gene end by 1 base; junction bases not matched to a gene: 9. Germline V CDR1 and CDR2: SGHVS, FNYEAQ. The CDR3 DNA reads TGTGCCAGCAGCTTAAGGGCCGGGGGGACAGGGTCCTACAATGAGCAGTTCTTC. The encoded protein is CASSLRAGGTGSYNEQFF.

The V and J genes are TRBV6-1 and TRBJ2-7; D remains unclear. The germline gives CDR1 MNHNS, CDR2 SASEGT. V was trimmed by 1 base and J by 5 bases, leaving 6 bases between them. CDR3 size: 12 residues. Here the CDR3 reads CASSEVGDEQYF. The CDR3 DNA sequence: TGTGCCAGCAGTGAAGTGGGCGACGAGCAGTACTTC.

V is TRBV28 and J is TRBJ2-7; 7 bases fit TRBD1. The germline V gene encodes CDR1 MDHEN and CDR2 SYDVKM. The ends lost 4 bases at V and 1 base at J; junction bases unmatched: 4. The CDR3 consists of 14 residues. CDR3 amino acids: CASSSYRGSYEQYF. DNA for the CDR3: TGTGCCAGCAGTTCCTACAGGGGTTCCTACGAGCAGTACTTC. The variable domain in full, with the rest retrieved from reference TRBV28 and TRBJ2-7, is DVKVTQSSRYLVKRTGEKVFLECVQDMDHENMFWYRQDPGLGLRLIYFSYDVKMKEKGDIPEGYSVSREKKERFSLILESASTNQTSMYLCASSSYRGSYEQYFGPGTRLTVT.

The gene calls are TRBV25-1 and TRBJ2-5; D ambiguous. The CDR3 has 11 residues. V dropped 2 bases and J dropped 5 bases, with 3 bases sitting between them. Looked up from germline, CDR1 is MGHDK and CDR2 is SYGVNS. Here the CDR3 DNA reads TGTGCCAGCAGTGAACTGGAGACCCAGTACTTC. Its protein product is CASSELETQYF.

This chain uses TRBV5-4 with TRBJ2-7, with TRBD1 as a possible D gene (5 bases). Germline values: CDR1 SGHNT, CDR2 YYREEE (reference sequence). The CDR3 sequence is 15 residues long. V lost 4 bases and J 3 bases, leaving 17 bases between the germline ends. In nucleotides, the CDR3 is TGTGCCAGCAGCACGAAGACAGCAAACGTCTACGAGCAGTACTTC. It codes for CASSTKTANVYEQYF.

Of note for this clone: The sample holds other DNA sequences that translate to the same CDR3. V gene TRBV5-1 combines with J gene TRBJ2-5; 8 bases are shared with TRBD1. The V segment lost 5 bases and the J segment 5 bases; nucleotides outside the gene matches: 2. Germline CDR1 and CDR2: SGHRS and YFSETQ. CDR3 length: 12 amino acids. This CDR3 is CASSPGGETQYF. The CDR3 DNA reads TGCGCCAGCAGTCCAGGGGGCGAGACCCAGTACTTC. Complete variable domain (other parts from reference TRBV5-1 and TRBJ2-5): KAGVTQTPRYLIKTRGQQVTLSCSPISGHRSVSWYQQTPGQGLQFLFEYFSETQRNKGNFPGRFSGRQFSNSRSEMNVSTLELGDSALYLCASSPGGETQYFGPGTRLLVL.

CDR3 nucleotide sequence: TGTGCCAGCAGTTACAATAGGGGGTTGGTTGAAGCTTTCTTT. It specifies CASSYNRGLVEAFF. The chain carries TRBV6-5 and TRBJ1-1, with D perhaps TRBD1 (6 bases). The CDR3 contains 14 residues. Germline V gene data show CDR1 as MNHEY and CDR2 as SVGAGI. The V end lost 2 bases, the J end lost 7 bases, and 14 bases lay between the germline ends.

J is TRBJ2-7 and V is TRBV5-5; 9 positions agree with TRBD1. Germline assignment: CDR1 SGHKS and CDR2 YYEKEE (reference sequence). The CDR3 extends over 15 amino acids. V was clipped by 4 bases and J by 1 base; unmatched bases: 6. CDR3 in DNA: TGTGCCAGCAGCAAAACGGGGACAGGGTCCTACGAGCAGTACTTC. Its protein is CASSKTGTGSYEQYF. The full variable domain, in which reference TRBV5-5 and TRBJ2-7 provide the parts outside the CDR3, is DAGVTQSPTHLIKTRGQQVTLRCSPISGHKSVSWYQQVLGQGPQFIFQYYEKEERGRGNFPDRFSARQFPNYSSELNVNALLLGDSALYLCASSKTGTGSYEQYFGPGTRLTVT.

The chain joins TRBV5-6 to TRBJ2-4, with 8 positions matching TRBD1. CDR3 length equals 16 residues. J was trimmed by 6 bases and V by 1 base; bases with no gene match: 9. CDR1 and CDR2 from the germline V gene are SGHDT and YYEEEE. CDR3 region: CASSLFGRTGTNIQYF. The CDR3 DNA reads TGTGCCAGCAGCTTGTTCGGGCGGACAGGGACAAACATTCAGTACTTC.

This clone was observed a few times. The rearrangement uses TRBV9 and TRBJ1-2; the D gene is possibly TRBD1 (5 bases). With 0 bases removed from V and 5 bases from J, the gap between germline ends came to 17 bases. Germline CDR1 and CDR2: SGDLS and YYNGEE. This CDR3 is 16 amino acids long. DNA for the CDR3: TGTGCCAGCAGCGTAGGAGGGTCAGGGAGGAGGTATGGCTACACCTTC. Translation gives CASSVGGSGRRYGYTF.

The V gene is TRBV6-1, the J gene TRBJ2-1; 9 bases are shared with TRBD1. CDR3 length equals 15 residues. V was clipped by 7 bases and J by 8 bases; unmatched bases: 12. CDR1 is MNHNS, CDR2 SASEGT, per germline. CDR3: CASNPLGQGTDEQFF. CDR3 nucleotide sequence: TGTGCCAGCAACCCCTTGGGACAGGGTACAGATGAGCAGTTCTTC.

The chain links TRBV5-1 to TRBJ2-5, with 12 nucleotides matching TRBD2. Germline CDR1 SGHRS, CDR2 YFSETQ. V lost 0 bases to trimming and J lost 4 bases; unmatched junction nucleotides: 10. The CDR3 consists of 18 residues. CDR3: CASSLGGATSGGRETQYF. In DNA form, the CDR3 reads TGCGCCAGCAGCTTGGGGGGGGCGACTAGCGGGGGCCGAGAGACCCAGTACTTC.

This rearrangement joins TRBV29-1 to TRBJ1-2; possible D gene TRBD1, 5 bases. The CDR3 has 10 amino acids. Trimming removed 3 bases at V and 7 bases at J, with 6 bases between. From germline, CDR1 is SQVTM and CDR2 ANQGSEA. CDR3 nucleotide sequence: TGCAGCGTTGACGGGGGTGGCTACACCTTC. It codes for CSVDGGGYTF.

V usage is TRBV7-9 and J usage is TRBJ1-2, with 9 bases matching TRBD1. V shed 5 bases, J shed 2 bases, and the junction held 6 bases outside the gene matches. The CDR3 runs 15 residues. Germline CDR1 is SEHNR and CDR2 is FQNEAQ (reference sequence). This CDR3 is CASSLQTGGNYGYTF. The CDR3 DNA is TGTGCCAGCAGCCTCCAGACAGGGGGGAACTATGGCTACACCTTC.

The chain employs TRBV6-1 and TRBJ1-1, with D perhaps TRBD1 (6 bases). Trimming left V 6 bases short and J 4 bases short, with 15 bases between. The germline V gene has CDR1 MNHNS and CDR2 SASEGT. This CDR3 contains 14 residues. The CDR3 nucleotides read TGTGCCAGCAGAGGTCTACAGGGCGTCACTGAAGCTTTCTTT. It encodes CASRGLQGVTEAFF.

The CDR3 DNA is TGTGCCAGCACCACACAAAGCTCCTACGAGCAGTACTTC. Residues: CASTTQSSYEQYF. The rearrangement joins TRBV28 to TRBJ2-7; D is undetermined. V dropped 7 bases and J dropped 0 bases, with 10 bases sitting between them. Germline V lookup: CDR1 MDHEN, CDR2 SYDVKM. The CDR3 consists of 13 residues.

The gene calls are TRBV5-4 and TRBJ1-6; 9 nucleotides line up with TRBD1. The V segment lost 3 bases and the J segment 7 bases; nucleotides outside the gene matches: 2. The CDR3 runs to 14 residues. Germline V CDR1 and CDR2: SGHNT, YYREEE (reference sequence). The DNA of the CDR3 is TGTGCCAGCAGCTCGACAGGGGGGAATTCACCCCTCCACTTT. It codes for CASSSTGGNSPLHF.

The chain links TRBV27 to TRBJ1-4, with 10 bases lining up with TRBD1. CDR3 length equals 19 residues. After removal of 5 bases from V and 7 bases from J, the junction contained 19 bases not matched to a gene. Germline V gene sequence: CDR1 MNHEY, CDR2 SMNVEV (reference sequence). CDR3 nucleotides: TGTGCCAGCAGTACCCGGAGACAGGGGGCGCTTCGGAGCGGTGAAAAACTGTTTTTT. Its protein is CASSTRRQGALRSGEKLFF.

V usage is TRBV7-9 and J usage is TRBJ2-1; D is possibly TRBD1 (6 bases). Germline-derived CDR1 and CDR2 are SEHNR and FQNEAQ (reference sequence). Trimming removed 5 bases from V and 10 bases from J, with 12 bases in between. The CDR3 is made up of 12 amino acids. In DNA, the CDR3 is TGTGCCAGCAGCCAAACAGGGCCGGAGCAGTTCTTC. This codes for CASSQTGPEQFF.

The chain has TRBV6-1 and TRBJ2-5; TRBD1 matches at 7 bases. The V gene's germline CDR1 is MNHNS and CDR2 SASEGT. The CDR3 length is 15 residues. V lost 7 bases, J lost 5 bases, and 13 bases stayed unmatched. The CDR3 here is CASKLRDRFGETQYF. The CDR3 nucleotides are TGTGCCAGCAAACTCCGGGACAGATTCGGGGAGACCCAGTACTTC.

This clone was seen once. The chain is built from TRBV19 and TRBJ2-7, with 8 bases that match TRBD1. The V and J ends lost 5 bases and 2 bases, in that order; junction bases with no gene match: 5. The CDR3 length is 14 residues. Germline V lookup: CDR1 LNHDA, CDR2 SQIVND (reference sequence). CDR3 DNA: TGTGCCAGTAGTCCGACAGGGGCCGCCTACGAGCAGTACTTC. This encodes CASSPTGAAYEQYF.

This chain connects TRBV6-1 to TRBJ1-1; 7 positions match TRBD1. The CDR3 consists of 14 residues. In germline, CDR1 is MNHNS, CDR2 SASEGT. After removal of 6 bases from V and 5 bases from J, the junction contained 9 bases not matched to a gene. The CDR3 reads CASSPTGVETEAFF. Written as DNA, the CDR3 is TGTGCCAGCAGCCCCACAGGGGTAGAGACTGAAGCTTTCTTT.